One sample yielded the 28 T cell receptor beta chains listed below, sequenced in a study of CD8 T cells in ankylosing spondylitis (dated by TCRdb to between 2016 and 2019). Libraries were made using 5' RACE. Sequencing used an Illumina HiSeq 2500. TCRdb handled the public reads itself, with Q25 trimming in fastp and clone calling in MiXCR, and kept productive beta chains. CDR3 protein sequences are deduplicated, and each keeps its most common genes and DNA. The sample table shows more than 150,000 distinct CDR3 sequences, and about 20% are seen once. The top ten clones comprise around 4.5% of the sample. The sequencing input was blood, either unsorted or a sorted T cell fraction (not recorded which). The receptor set was obtained from a male donor aged 10 to 30 with ankylosing spondylitis or in good health (not recorded which). Donor details come from another sample of the same person, matched by shared clones.

At least ten counts were recorded for this clonotype. V is TRBV20-1 and J is TRBJ1-1; D call uncertain. V was cut by 0 bases and J by 0 bases, with 11 bases left in between. Per the germline V gene, CDR1 is DFQATT and CDR2 is SNEGSKA (reference sequence). This CDR3 spans 15 amino acids. CDR3 DNA: TGCAGTGCTAGAGATTTACCCAGTTTGAACACTGAAGCTTTCTTT. Its protein is CSARDLPSLNTEAFF.

This clonotype appeared many times. V and J are TRBV12-3 or TRBV12-4 and TRBJ2-5, with TRBD2 matching over 10 bases. CDR3 size: 15 residues. J lost 3 bases, V lost 3 bases, and 4 bases had no gene match. The chain's CDR3 is CASSFEREGKETQYF. In nucleotides, the CDR3 is TGTGCCAGCAGTTTTGAGCGGGAGGGAAAAGAGACCCAGTACTTC.

This clonotype was seen repeatedly, ten times or more. V gene TRBV25-1 combines with J gene TRBJ2-1, with 11 bases lining up with TRBD1. From germline, CDR1 is MGHDK and CDR2 SYGVNS. With V trimmed by 1 base and J by 10 bases, 6 bases remained unmatched. This CDR3 region has 15 residues. CDR3 protein: CASSELKGQGAEQFF. CDR3 DNA sequence: TGTGCCAGCAGTGAATTGAAAGGACAGGGGGCGGAGCAGTTCTTC.

The V and J genes are TRBV29-1 and TRBJ2-1; the match to TRBD2 covers 11 bases. J was trimmed by 7 bases and V by 6 bases; bases with no gene match: 5. CDR1 and CDR2 (germline): SQVTM, ANQGSEA. The CDR3 is made up of 13 amino acids. For the CDR3, the DNA is TGCAGCGTGTCACTAGCGGGAGTTAATGAGCAGTTCTTC. Translating it yields CSVSLAGVNEQFF.

This clonotype occurred many times. This sequence joins TRBV28 and TRBJ2-7; either TRBD1 or TRBD2 may fit D (5 bases each). The CDR3 runs 12 residues. Trimming cost V 7 bases and J 5 bases, with 12 bases left between them. Per the germline V gene, CDR1 is MDHEN and CDR2 is SYDVKM. The CDR3 spells CASMGDPHEQYF. Here the CDR3 DNA reads TGTGCCAGCATGGGGGACCCCCACGAGCAGTACTTC.

The chain carries TRBV19 and TRBJ2-1; TRBD2 matches at 7 bases. Germline V CDR1 and CDR2: LNHDA, SQIVND (reference sequence). This CDR3 has 14 amino acids. Trimming took 4 bases from V and 4 from J; bases not matched to a gene: 4. The CDR3 coding sequence is TGTGCCAGTAGTAGACTAGCAATATACAATGAGCAGTTCTTC. It yields the protein CASSRLAIYNEQFF.

J is TRBJ2-5 and V is TRBV6-2 or TRBV6-3, with D uncertain. Trimming removed 4 bases from V and 4 bases from J, with 13 bases in between. Germline V lookup: CDR1 MNHEY, CDR2 SVGEGT. The CDR3 totals 14 residues. The CDR3 loop is CASSWVRGAETQYF. In DNA form, the CDR3 reads TGTGCCAGCAGTTGGGTCCGAGGAGCAGAGACCCAGTACTTC.

The V gene is TRBV7-9, the J gene TRBJ1-2; D not resolved. V lost 1 base and J 8 bases, leaving 8 bases between the germline ends. The CDR3 is 12 amino acids. Germline CDR1 and CDR2: SEHNR and FQNEAQ (reference sequence). The CDR3 sequence is CASSLDWEGYTF. In DNA, the CDR3 is TGTGCCAGCAGCTTAGATTGGGAGGGCTACACCTTC.

This chain's CDR3 is CSVDPLPFGFTDTQYF. The CDR3 DNA sequence: TGCAGCGTTGACCCTCTCCCTTTCGGGTTCACAGATACGCAGTATTTT. This chain uses TRBV29-1 with TRBJ2-3; D unclear. The V gene lost 3 bases and the J gene lost 2 bases, with 18 bases spanning the gap. Germline lookup yields CDR1 SQVTM and CDR2 ANQGSEA. The CDR3 is 16 amino acids.

Ten or more counts support this clonotype. The chain links TRBV12-3 or TRBV12-4 to TRBJ2-1, with TRBD2 identical over 9 bases. J lost 9 bases, V lost 8 bases, and 14 bases had no gene match. The CDR3 has 15 residues. DNA of the CDR3: TGTGCCAGCTCGGGGCGGGAGGGCCGTGGGGGTGAGCAGTTCTTC. Its protein product is CASSGREGRGGEQFF.

This clonotype was recorded many times. V gene TRBV27 combines with J gene TRBJ1-5; the match to TRBD1 covers 7 bases. Germline CDR1 MNHEY, CDR2 SMNVEV (reference sequence). The J segment lost 5 bases and the V segment lost 0 bases, leaving 1 base of the junction unmatched. This CDR3 has 14 amino acids. This chain's CDR3 is CASSLSTGDQPQHF. The CDR3 DNA reads as TGTGCCAGCAGTTTATCCACAGGGGATCAGCCCCAGCATTTT.

Ten or more counts support this clonotype. This chain links TRBV6-2 or TRBV6-3 with TRBJ2-5; no clear D. The ends were cut back, 4 bases at V and 3 bases at J, with 6 bases in the middle. Germline V gives CDR1 MNHEY, CDR2 SVGEGT. This CDR3 has 12 residues. The CDR3 is CASSWSKETQYF. CDR3 nucleotides: TGTGCCAGCAGTTGGTCAAAAGAGACCCAGTACTTC.

The V and J genes are TRBV6-1 and TRBJ1-2; TRBD1 agrees at 9 bases. The CDR3 loop spans 14 amino acids. The germline CDR1 and CDR2 sequences are MNHNS and SASEGT. V lost 6 bases, J lost 2 bases, and 4 bases stayed unmatched. The CDR3 coding sequence is TGTGCCAGCAGACTAACAGGGGGCAACTATGGCTACACCTTC. It specifies CASRLTGGNYGYTF.

This clonotype came up many times. The V call is TRBV7-9, the J call TRBJ2-3, with D possibly being TRBD1 (6 bases). V gave up 1 base and J gave up 2 bases, with 10 bases separating them. Germline V lookup: CDR1 SEHNR, CDR2 FQNEAQ (reference sequence). The CDR3 runs 15 residues. CDR3 bases: TGTGCCAGCAGCTTAGGGACAGTAATCACAGATACGCAGTATTTT. It encodes CASSLGTVITDTQYF.

This clonotype was found many times. The chain couples TRBV2 to TRBJ2-2; TRBD1 might be the D (6 bases). Germline V gene sequence: CDR1 SNHLY, CDR2 FYNNEI. The V end lost 6 bases, the J end lost 6 bases, and 14 bases lay between the germline ends. This CDR3 contains 14 residues. The CDR3 sequence is CASRGPGGAGELFF. CDR3 DNA sequence: TGTGCCAGCAGAGGGCCTGGGGGCGCCGGGGAGCTGTTTTTT.

This clonotype was recorded at least ten times. V and J are TRBV7-9 and TRBJ2-7, with D possibly called TRBD1 or TRBD2 (6 bases each). CDR1 is SEHNR, CDR2 FQNEAQ, per germline (reference sequence). V dropped 4 bases and J dropped 3 bases, with 10 bases sitting between them. This CDR3 has 13 amino acids. CDR3 nucleotide sequence: TGTGCCAGCAGCTCAGGGGACTTCTACGAGCAGTACTTC. Its protein product is CASSSGDFYEQYF.

The CDR3 DNA reads TGTGCCAGCAGCTTTTACAGGGGGCCATCCTACAATGAGCAGTTCTTC. Its translation is CASSFYRGPSYNEQFF. V gene TRBV11-2 combines with J gene TRBJ2-1; 9 bases match TRBD1. V lost 3 bases and J lost 1; bases outside the gene matches: 4. This CDR3 comprises 16 residues. Germline V CDR1 and CDR2: SGHAT, FQNNGV.

The rearrangement uses TRBV3-1 and TRBJ2-5, with D maybe TRBD2 (5 bases). Between the trimmed V and J ends, which lost 1 base and 3 bases, there was a span of 15 bases. CDR1 LGHDT and CDR2 YNNKEL come from the germline V gene (reference sequence). The CDR3 runs to 16 residues. CDR3 sequence: CASSQVAPIVKETQYF. The CDR3, as DNA: TGTGCCAGCAGCCAAGTAGCGCCTATTGTTAAAGAGACCCAGTACTTC.

This clonotype has a count of ten or more. The J gene is TRBJ2-7, the V gene TRBV10-3, with D possibly being TRBD2 (6 bases). Looked up from germline, CDR1 is ENHRY and CDR2 is SYGVKD. Between the trimmed V and J ends, which lost 3 bases and 4 bases, there was a span of 10 bases. This CDR3 comprises 13 residues. The CDR3 spells CAISEGTSYEQYV. The CDR3 DNA is TGTGCCATCAGTGAAGGGACTTCATACGAGCAGTACGTC.

The genes are TRBV6-2 or TRBV6-3 and TRBJ1-3; D unclear. Trimming shortened V by 10 bases and J by 2 bases, and 12 bases separated the two germline ends. There are 13 residues in the CDR3. CDR1 MNHEY and CDR2 SVGEGT come from the germline V gene. The CDR3: CATVPRAGNTIYF. The CDR3 nucleotides read TGTGCCACCGTCCCGCGGGCTGGAAACACCATATATTTT.

This clonotype was seen repeatedly, ten times or more. This chain uses TRBV15 with TRBJ1-5; possibly TRBD1 for D (5 bases). The CDR3 has 15 amino acids. Trimming pared 5 bases from V and 3 bases from J, leaving 14 bases between. The V gene's germline CDR1 is LNHNV and CDR2 YYDKDF (reference sequence). CDR3 in amino acids: CATSAHQDTNQPQHF. For the CDR3, the DNA is TGTGCCACCAGCGCGCACCAGGACACCAATCAGCCCCAGCATTTT.

V usage is TRBV20-1 and J usage is TRBJ2-1; D unclear. The germline CDR1 and CDR2 sequences are DFQATT and SNEGSKA (reference sequence). The length of the CDR3 is 14 residues. The germline V and J ends were trimmed by 0 bases and 5 bases, with 11 bases remaining between them. The CDR3 protein is CSARDFRGDNEQFF. In DNA form, the CDR3 reads TGCAGTGCTAGAGATTTTCGAGGAGACAATGAGCAGTTCTTC.

This clonotype was picked up many times. The chain has TRBV28 and TRBJ1-1; the D is unclear. Trimming removed 1 base at V and 3 bases at J, with 9 bases between. The length of the CDR3 is 14 residues. Germline V lookup: CDR1 MDHEN, CDR2 SYDVKM. CDR3: CASSLSTRYTEAFF. CDR3 sequence (DNA): TGTGCCAGCAGTTTATCTACACGATACACTGAAGCTTTCTTT. The entire variable domain, with the rest obtained from reference TRBV28 and TRBJ1-1, is as follows: DVKVTQSSRYLVKRTGEKVFLECVQDMDHENMFWYRQDPGLGLRLIYFSYDVKMKEKGDIPEGYSVSREKKERFSLILESASTNQTSMYLCASSLSTRYTEAFFGQGTRLTVV.

V usage is TRBV21-1 and J usage is TRBJ2-7; the DNA was not compared with TRBD2, the D call given in the table. TRBV21-1 is a listed pseudogene. This CDR3 spans 14 amino acids. The CDR3 DNA follows: TGTGCCAGCAGCACGGGGGGAGAGCCATGCGAGCAGTACGTC. It is translated as CASSTGGEPCEQYV.

This clonotype was picked up many times. V usage is TRBV29-1 and J usage is TRBJ2-5, with D maybe TRBD1 (8 bases). CDR3 length: 16 amino acids. CDR1 and CDR2 from the germline V gene are SQVTM and ANQGSEA. Trimming left V 4 bases short and J 5 bases short, with 23 bases between. CDR3 protein: CSVASTPTQGGETQYF. The CDR3 nucleotides are TGCAGCGTTGCGTCAACCCCTACACAGGGGGGGGAGACCCAGTACTTC.

The sample holds many counts of this clonotype. The chain employs TRBV7-9 and TRBJ2-6, with unresolved D. V lost 4 bases, J lost 0 bases, and 10 bases lay in between. The CDR3 has 16 residues. From germline, CDR1 is SEHNR and CDR2 FQNEAQ (reference sequence). The CDR3, as DNA: TGTGCCAGCAGCTCCCTGGTGGGCTCTGGGGCCAACGTCCTGACTTTC. Amino acid sequence: CASSSLVGSGANVLTF.

The chain carries TRBV6-1 and TRBJ2-1; D is perhaps TRBD1 or TRBD2 (5 bases each). Trimming pared 2 bases from V and 0 bases from J, leaving 23 bases between. The germline V gene encodes CDR1 MNHNS and CDR2 SASEGT. The CDR3 is 20 amino acids. This CDR3 is CASSEYGGVRPPISYNEQFF. Written as DNA, the CDR3 is TGTGCCAGCAGTGAATATGGGGGAGTAAGGCCCCCGATCTCCTACAATGAGCAGTTCTTC.

At least ten counts were recorded for this clonotype. J is TRBJ2-3 and V is TRBV20-1; 10 positions agree with TRBD1. The ends lost 6 bases at V and 3 bases at J; junction bases unmatched: 6. The CDR3 is made up of 14 amino acids. Germline lookup yields CDR1 DFQATT and CDR2 SNEGSKA (reference sequence). The CDR3 nucleotides read TGCAGTGCCCATCGGGACAGGGGAACAGATACGCAGTATTTT. Translated, it gives CSAHRDRGTDTQYF.